This TCR beta chain is from a study of metastatic and nonmetastatic thyroid tumors. Every patient was untreated before thyroid surgery. Study processing details: Clinicopathological groups supplied CDR3 differences that were used to build a distant-metastasis classifier for papillary thyroid cancer. Via MiXCR, TCRdb re-called the PCR reads. V and J calls and clone size were set by TCRdb, not the authors. This sample yields 24,000 or so clones, of which approximately 23% are seen a single time; around an eighth belongs to the top ten. General study points: Versus benign nodules, malignant thyroid tumors reportedly had significantly higher TCR beta diversity, in blood and tumor.

This clone was seen more than once but under ten times. Antigen: not known. The sequence was obtained from a female donor with papillary thyroid cancer or a benign thyroid nodule (not recorded which). Some clones in this sample may be carry-over from other donors' samples. Input material: tumor tissue.

This CDR3 reads CASSSEVSGNTIYF. The CDR3 nucleotides are TGTGCCAGCAGTTCCGAGGTCTCTGGAAACACCATATATTTT. This rearrangement joins TRBV28 to TRBJ1-3; unclear D gene. Germline V gives CDR1 MDHEN, CDR2 SYDVKM. The CDR3 is 14 amino acids. V lost 4 bases and J lost 0, with 7 bases in between.